Following are 2 T cell receptor beta chains from one sample sequenced in a study of blood T cell repertoires in COVID-19. Data came from immunoSEQ multiplex PCR; TCRdb stores just in-frame clones and leaves some out. This table has hundreds of thousands of clones, 70% to 90% appearing once. The sample comprised peripheral blood. The receptors shown here come from a man aged 45 to 65 with COVID-19, enrolled during active disease.

V usage is TRBV7-3 and J usage is TRBJ1-5; TRBD1 is a possible D gene (6 bases). This CDR3 is built from 15 residues. CDR1 and CDR2 (germline): SGHTA, FQGTGA. V gave up 5 bases and J gave up 1 base, with 12 bases separating them. The CDR3 is CASSPGGHSNQPQHF. The DNA of the CDR3 is TGTGCCAGCAGCCCTGGGGGCCACAGCAATCAGCCCCAGCATTTT.

The chain combines TRBV6-5 with TRBJ2-2, with 8 bases matching TRBD2. The CDR3 sequence is 15 residues long. V lost 9 bases and J lost 2; bases outside the gene matches: 8. Per the germline V gene, CDR1 is MNHEY and CDR2 is SVGAGI. The CDR3: CASTTSGYNTGELFF. For the CDR3, the DNA is TGTGCCAGTACTACTAGCGGATATAACACCGGGGAGCTGTTTTTT.